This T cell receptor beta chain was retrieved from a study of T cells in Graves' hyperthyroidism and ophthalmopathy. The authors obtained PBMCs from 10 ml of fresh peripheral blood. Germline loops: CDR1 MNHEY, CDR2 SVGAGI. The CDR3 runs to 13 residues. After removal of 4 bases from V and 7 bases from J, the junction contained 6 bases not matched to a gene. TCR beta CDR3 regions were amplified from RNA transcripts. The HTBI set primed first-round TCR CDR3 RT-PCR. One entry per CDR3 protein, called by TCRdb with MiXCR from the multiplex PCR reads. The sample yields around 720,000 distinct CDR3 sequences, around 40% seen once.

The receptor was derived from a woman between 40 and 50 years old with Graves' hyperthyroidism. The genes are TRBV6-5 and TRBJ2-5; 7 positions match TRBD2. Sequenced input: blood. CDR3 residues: CASSFSGLLTQYF. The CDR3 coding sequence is TGTGCCAGCAGTTTCTCGGGACTATTGACCCAGTACTTC.